The subject of this entry is one T cell receptor beta chain. Antigen specificity is unknown. The data stem from a study of OX40 agonist ivuxolimab in advanced cancers. Study information: Therapy given before enrollment (anti-PD-1, anti-PD-L1 or anti-CTLA-4) was allowed, and over 35% had some. Partial responses, seen in three patients, involved one hepatocellular carcinoma and two cutaneous melanomas. Study results and limitations: Normalized expansion of T-cell clones was also low for some nonresponders.

Assay: immunoSEQ multiplex PCR; the TCRdb copy retains only in-frame clones and omits some. Of 40,000 to 50,000 clones listed, about four fifths are singletons. CDR1 SGHDT and CDR2 YYEEEE come from the germline V gene. The CDR3 covers 15 residues. V shed 0 bases and J shed 8 bases, with 17 bases lying between them. The sequencing used CD4+ or CD8+ T cells sorted from blood, collected in a trial of the OX40 agonist ivuxolimab. The chain carries TRBV5-6 and TRBJ1-2, with D unresolved. This TCR came from an adult with an advanced solid tumor such as melanoma, head and neck, liver or kidney cancer. The CDR3 DNA sequence: TGTGCCAGCAGCTTGGCGGACTTGATCATCCAAGGCTACACCTTC. Its protein is CASSLADLIIQGYTF.